This T cell receptor (beta chain) was recorded in a study of PD-1 blockade in mismatch repair-deficient tumors. Study background: All were previously treated, progressing patients with about twelve mismatch repair-deficient cancer types.

Overall study findings and caveats: After pembrolizumab, tumor-resident clones rose rapidly, then generally contracted before radiologic responses.

The data were produced by immunoSEQ multiplex PCR, yet TCRdb's version contains in-frame clones alone and is incomplete. The sample includes 95,000 to 150,000 clones, about 85% seen only once; the top ten take 13%. The CDR3 runs 15 residues. The germline CDR1 and CDR2 sequences are SGHDT and YYEEEE. V lost 4 bases to trimming and J lost 5 bases; unmatched junction nucleotides: 8. This clone was counted once. Its specificity is unknown. Mismatch repair deficiency was confirmed in all patients, by PCR or immunohistochemistry. This sequence joins TRBV5-6 and TRBJ2-3, with 9 bases that match TRBD2. This TCR was recovered from an adult with mismatch repair-deficient cancer. Sequencing was performed on peripheral blood, taken 44 weeks after starting pembrolizumab. As DNA, the CDR3 is TGTGCCAGCAGCCTTGTTAGCGGGGGTCGAGATACGCAGTATTTT. Protein product: CASSLVSGGRDTQYF.